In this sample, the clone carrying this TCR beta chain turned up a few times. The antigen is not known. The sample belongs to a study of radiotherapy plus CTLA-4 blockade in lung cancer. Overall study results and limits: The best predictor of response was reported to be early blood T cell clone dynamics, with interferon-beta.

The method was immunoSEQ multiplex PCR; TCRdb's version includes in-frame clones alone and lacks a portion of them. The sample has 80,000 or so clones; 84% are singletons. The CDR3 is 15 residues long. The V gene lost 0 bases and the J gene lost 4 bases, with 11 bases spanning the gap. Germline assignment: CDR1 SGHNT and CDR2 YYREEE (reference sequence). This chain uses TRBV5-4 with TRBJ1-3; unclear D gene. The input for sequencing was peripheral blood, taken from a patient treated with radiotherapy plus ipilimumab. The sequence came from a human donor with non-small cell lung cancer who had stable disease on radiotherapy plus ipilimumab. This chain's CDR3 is CASSLGVVGGNTIYF. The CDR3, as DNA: TGTGCCAGCAGCTTGGGGGTTGTGGGAGGAAACACCATATATTTT. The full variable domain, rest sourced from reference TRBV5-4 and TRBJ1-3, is ETGVTQSPTHLIKTRGQQVTLRCSSQSGHNTVSWYQQALGQGPQFIFQYYREEENGRGNFPPRFSGLQFPNYSSELNVNALELDDSALYLCASSLGVVGGNTIYFGEGSWLTVV.